The present TCR beta chain was sequenced within a study of T cell responses to AZD1222 COVID-19 vaccine. General study results and limits: Two doses of AZD1222 preceded a rise in Spike-specific TCR breadth and depth. Across the whole spike, CD4 TCRs peaked at regions 160-218 and 743-854.

V was pared by 4 bases and J by 4 bases, with 4 bases of the junction left unmatched. This CDR3 is built from 14 residues. Germline V gives CDR1 SGDLS, CDR2 YYNGEE. This clone has just one count. Its antigen is not identified. Profiling relied on immunoSEQ multiplex PCR, and the TCRdb table lists in-frame clones only, not all of them. The repertoire holds 150,000 to 200,000 clones, approximately 94% seen once, with 4.5% to 5.5% in the top ten. Here the sequenced sample was peripheral blood, taken 28 days after the second AZD1222 dose. The TCR sequence derives from an adult who received the AZD1222 COVID-19 vaccine. This chain joins TRBV9 and TRBJ2-5, with TRBD2 identical over 10 bases. CDR3 nucleotides: TGTGCCAGCAGCCCGCTAGCGGGAGCAGAGACCCAGTACTTC. Its protein product is CASSPLAGAETQYF.